The clone carrying this T cell receptor (beta chain) has more than one count but fewer than ten. Its antigen is not known. The data were taken from a study of blood T cells in healthy people across ages. This CDR3 has 14 amino acids. V lost 5 bases and J 8 bases, leaving 18 bases between the germline ends. Germline V gene lookup returns CDR1 SGHVS and CDR2 FNYEAQ. A second PCR of 7 to 11 cycles used a sample-barcoded 5' primer and a J-beta primer mix. A template-switch adaptor containing 12 random nucleotides labeled each cDNA molecule. TCRdb reprocessed the 5' RACE reads with MiXCR, giving one entry per CDR3 protein. The sample holds hundreds of thousands of distinct CDR3 sequences, approximately 21% seen once. General study points: Naive and antigen-experienced cells could not be conclusively compared, given unsorted PBMCs. Roughly linearly, TCR beta diversity per million T cells fell as age increased.

Isolation of PBMCs gave at least 7 million cells per sample. The sample consisted of blood. This chain joins TRBV7-6 and TRBJ1-2, with D perhaps matching TRBD1 (5 bases). This receptor was taken from a man between 65 and 79 years old in good health. The CDR3 spells CASSQDRDGKGYTF. The DNA of the CDR3 is TGTGCCAGCAGCCAAGACCGGGACGGGAAGGGCTACACCTTC.